This TCR beta chain was observed in a study of T cell responses to AZD1222 COVID-19 vaccine. Study-wide results and limits: Two doses of AZD1222 preceded a rise in Spike-specific TCR breadth and depth. There were mostly white British donors and more females than males, and clonal diversity was possibly underestimated. Seropositivity was recorded at baseline in only 5 or 6 AZD1222 recipients.

Note on this clone: Its antigen is not identified.

Some clones are missing from TCRdb's copy, which holds only in-frame ones; the method was immunoSEQ multiplex PCR. In the table there are about 180,000 clones, about 87% of which are singletons. This CDR3 has 16 residues. Germline CDR1 SGHRS, CDR2 YFSETQ. Trimming removed 0 bases from V and 0 bases from J, with 10 bases in between. The chain links TRBV5-1 to TRBJ2-1; unclear D gene. The sample in question was peripheral blood, obtained 28 days after the second dose of the MenACWY control vaccine. This TCR was recovered from an adult who received the MenACWY meningococcal vaccine as a control. Written as DNA, the CDR3 is TGCGCCAGCAGCTTGGTTGCGGATAGCTCCTACAATGAGCAGTTCTTC. As protein: CASSLVADSSYNEQFF.